One and the same sample provided the 7 T cell receptor beta chains below, sequenced in a study of monozygotic twins with inflammatory bowel disease. One entry per CDR3 protein, without DNA, is what TCRdb gives after re-calling the 5' RACE reads. The sample has some 210,000 distinct CDR3 sequences; the top ten hold approximately 1.6%. The sample taken for sequencing was blood. The origin of the receptors is a human donor with ulcerative colitis or Crohn's disease, or a healthy co-twin of an affected twin (not recorded which).

The V call is TRBV7-8, the J call TRBJ1-2. This CDR3 region has 16 residues. The germline V gene encodes CDR1 SGHVS and CDR2 FQNEAQ. CDR3 loop: CASSLGSGESIYGYTF.

The chain recombines TRBV6-5 with TRBJ1-1. Per germline, CDR1 MNHEY and CDR2 SVGAGI. This CDR3 spans 15 amino acids. This CDR3 is CASSYGQLMNTEAFF.

The chain links TRBV7-9 to TRBJ2-3; TCRdb names TRBD2, which stays unverified in the absence of DNA. Germline CDR1 SEHNR, CDR2 FQNEAQ (reference sequence). The CDR3 length is 15 residues. The CDR3 is CASSLGDLRGDTQYF.

V is TRBV11-1 and J is TRBJ2-1; there is no DNA to check the TCRdb D call of TRBD2. Germline V lookup: CDR1 SGHAT, CDR2 FQDESV (reference sequence). This CDR3 contains 20 residues. This CDR3 reads CASSRTTSGGLLLPYNEQFF.

This sequence joins TRBV5-6 and TRBJ1-2. Germline assignment: CDR1 SGHDT and CDR2 YYEEEE. This CDR3 has 14 residues. The CDR3 protein is CASSLVGEEDGYTF. The variable domain in full, with the rest retrieved from reference TRBV5-6 and TRBJ1-2, is DAGVTQSPTHLIKTRGQQVTLRCSPKSGHDTVSWYQQALGQGPQFIFQYYEEEERQRGNFPDRFSGHQFPNYSSELNVNALLLGDSALYLCASSLVGEEDGYTFGSGTRLTVV.

The chain joins TRBV16 to TRBJ1-2; TCRdb outputs TRBD1, but without DNA this stays unchecked. The CDR3 extends over 15 amino acids. Germline-derived CDR1 and CDR2 are KGHSY and FQNENV. This chain's CDR3 is CASSQGQGAWYGYTF.

CDR3: CASSPDSQPEQYF. V and J are TRBV5-1 and TRBJ2-7; absent DNA, TCRdb's TRBD1 call cannot be checked. Germline-derived CDR1 and CDR2 are SGHRS and YFSETQ. CDR3 length: 13 residues.